Below are 2 T cell receptor beta chains sequenced from a single sample in a study of T cells expressing NK-cell markers. From its re-call of the 5' RACE reads, TCRdb lists each CDR3 protein once, without DNA. The table for this sample gives about 380,000 distinct CDR3 sequences. The sample consisted of blood T cells: a sorted CD56 or NKG2C T cell subset, CD4+ or CD8+ T cells, or bulk PBMC T cells (not recorded which). The source of these receptors is a man aged 18 to 69 in good health.

The chain is built from TRBV12-3 or TRBV12-4 and TRBJ1-1; the TCRdb call, TRBD1, lacks DNA for checking. This CDR3 region has 14 residues. This chain's CDR3 is CASNLQGLGTEAFF.

The genes are TRBV5-8 and TRBJ2-1; TCRdb gives TRBD2 as the D gene, but with no DNA this cannot be confirmed. The CDR3 runs to 16 residues. Germline V gene lookup returns CDR1 SGHTS and CDR2 YDEGEE. CDR3 residues: CASSLKLGLAGNEQFF. The entire variable domain, with the rest obtained from reference TRBV5-8 and TRBJ2-1, is as follows: EAGVTQSPTHLIKTRGQQATLRCSPISGHTSVYWYQQALGLGLQFLLWYDEGEERNRGNFPPRFSGRQFPNYSSELNVNALELEDSALYLCASSLKLGLAGNEQFFGPGTRLTVL.